This is a list of T cell receptor beta chains from one sample in a study of naive and memory T cell subsets. One entry per CDR3 protein results from TCRdb running MiXCR on the UMI-ligation and nested PCR reads. The sample yields more than 30,000 distinct CDR3 sequences, about 6.2% seen once. Sequences were derived from skin, sampled from a tuberculin skin test site. The receptor set was obtained from an adult in good health. Both conserved end residues are part of each CDR3. A D gene is named only where the DNA matches it firmly. Expanded clones are given a class, and other clones once, few, many or no size at all.

clone size: .; D gene: .; J gene: TRBJ2-5; V gene: TRBV12-3/TRBV12-4; CDR3 length: 14; CDR3 DNA: TGTGCCAGCAGTTCACTATCAGGGGAAGAGACCCAGTACTTC; CDR3 protein: CASSSLSGEETQYF
clone size: many; D gene: .; J gene: TRBJ1-6; V gene: TRBV4-2; CDR3 length: 13; CDR3 DNA: TGTGCCAGCAGCCAAGATATAATATCACCCCTCCACTTT; CDR3 protein: CASSQDIISPLHF
clone size: .; D gene: .; J gene: TRBJ2-7; V gene: TRBV7-9; CDR3 length: 16; CDR3 DNA: TGTGCCAGCAGCCCCACCGAAGGGCCTAAGGCCTACGAGCAGTACTTC; CDR3 protein: CASSPTEGPKAYEQYF
clone size: many; D gene: .; J gene: TRBJ2-2; V gene: TRBV5-4; CDR3 length: 13; CDR3 DNA: TGTGCCAGCAGCTTGCAAGTCACCGGGGAGCTGTTTTTT; CDR3 protein: CASSLQVTGELFF
clone size: many; D gene: .; J gene: TRBJ2-5; V gene: TRBV9; CDR3 length: 13; CDR3 DNA: TGTGCCAGCAGCGTAGGGACGGAAGAGACCCAGTACTTC; CDR3 protein: CASSVGTEETQYF
clone size: many; D gene: TRBD1; J gene: TRBJ1-1; V gene: TRBV15; CDR3 length: 13; CDR3 DNA: TGTGCCACCAGCCGTCACAGGGGCTCTGAAGCTTTCTTT; CDR3 protein: CATSRHRGSEAFF
clone size: many; D gene: .; J gene: TRBJ2-5; V gene: TRBV10-3; CDR3 length: 13; CDR3 DNA: TGTGCCATCAGTGGGGACAACCAAGAGACCCAGTACTTC; CDR3 protein: CAISGDNQETQYF
clone size: many; D gene: .; J gene: TRBJ1-5; V gene: TRBV20-1; CDR3 length: 15; CDR3 DNA: TGCAGTGCTAGTGTGGGGGTCGGGAGCAATCAGCCCCAGCATTTT; CDR3 protein: CSASVGVGSNQPQHF
clone size: few; D gene: TRBD2; J gene: TRBJ2-1; V gene: TRBV14; CDR3 length: 15; CDR3 DNA: TGTGCCAGCAGCCAATGGCGGGGGAGCTACAATGAGCAGTTCTTC; CDR3 protein: CASSQWRGSYNEQFF
clone size: .; D gene: TRBD2; J gene: TRBJ2-5; V gene: TRBV3-1; CDR3 length: 16; CDR3 DNA: TGTGCCAGCAGCCAAGATATGCGAGCGGGACAAGAGACCCAGTACTTC; CDR3 protein: CASSQDMRAGQETQYF
clone size: .; D gene: TRBD1; J gene: TRBJ1-2; V gene: TRBV19; CDR3 length: 16; CDR3 DNA: TGTGCCAGTAGTTCCGCGGACAGGGGAGAAAACTATGGCTACACCTTC; CDR3 protein: CASSSADRGENYGYTF
clone size: many; D gene: .; J gene: TRBJ1-1; V gene: TRBV9; CDR3 length: 12; CDR3 DNA: TGTGCCAGCAGCCCAGGGAACACTGAAGCTTTCTTT; CDR3 protein: CASSPGNTEAFF
clone size: many; D gene: .; J gene: TRBJ1-1; V gene: TRBV5-1; CDR3 length: 15; CDR3 DNA: TGCGCCAGCAGCTTGGATCCAGTCTGGGACACTGAAGCTTTCTTT; CDR3 protein: CASSLDPVWDTEAFF
clone size: .; D gene: .; J gene: TRBJ1-5; V gene: TRBV10-2; CDR3 length: 15; CDR3 DNA: TGCGCCAGTAGGGACCGCGGACAGCCCAATCAGCCCCAGCATTTT; CDR3 protein: CASRDRGQPNQPQHF
clone size: many; D gene: .; J gene: TRBJ2-1; V gene: TRBV15; CDR3 length: 15; CDR3 DNA: TGTGCCACCAGCAGAGAGTTTGGGGCCTACAATGAGCAGTTCTTC; CDR3 protein: CATSREFGAYNEQFF
clone size: many; D gene: .; J gene: TRBJ2-3; V gene: TRBV18; CDR3 length: 15; CDR3 DNA: TGTGCCAGCTTCCTTGACAGCTACAGCACAGATACGCAGTATTTT; CDR3 protein: CASFLDSYSTDTQYF
clone size: many; D gene: .; J gene: TRBJ2-1; V gene: TRBV5-1; CDR3 length: 13; CDR3 DNA: TGCGCCAGCAGCTTGCTGGGGGATTATGAGCAGTTCTTC; CDR3 protein: CASSLLGDYEQFF
clone size: many; D gene: .; J gene: TRBJ2-7; V gene: TRBV7-3; CDR3 length: 13; CDR3 DNA: TGTGCCAGCAGCCCCACAATTTGGGGAGAGCAGTACTTC; CDR3 protein: CASSPTIWGEQYF
clone size: many; D gene: .; J gene: TRBJ2-7; V gene: TRBV27; CDR3 length: 14; CDR3 DNA: TGTGCCAGCAGTTTATCCGCCCCGGGAATCGAGCAGTACTTC; CDR3 protein: CASSLSAPGIEQYF
clone size: many; D gene: .; J gene: TRBJ2-2; V gene: TRBV1; CDR3 length: 18; CDR3 DNA: TGCACCAGCAGCCAAGCGGGTAAAGCGGGGGGCACCACCGGGGAGCTGTTTTTT; CDR3 protein: CTSSQAGKAGGTTGELFF
clone size: .; D gene: TRBD2; J gene: TRBJ2-3; V gene: TRBV6-5; CDR3 length: 17; CDR3 DNA: TGTGCCAGCAGTTACGGGGGACTAGCGGCTAGCACAGATACGCAGTATTTT; CDR3 protein: CASSYGGLAASTDTQYF
clone size: many; D gene: TRBD1; J gene: TRBJ1-1; V gene: TRBV6-5; CDR3 length: 12; CDR3 DNA: TGTGCCAGCAGTGGACAGGGAACTGAAGCTTTCTTT; CDR3 protein: CASSGQGTEAFF
clone size: many; D gene: .; J gene: TRBJ1-1; V gene: TRBV12-3/TRBV12-4; CDR3 length: 18; CDR3 DNA: TGTGCCAGCACCCAGGGTCAGGGGTATCGCCTAATGAACACTGAAGCTTTCTTT; CDR3 protein: CASTQGQGYRLMNTEAFF
clone size: many; D gene: .; J gene: TRBJ2-1; V gene: TRBV5-1; CDR3 length: 13; CDR3 DNA: TGCGCCAGCAGGGACATACCCAACAATGAGCAGTTCTTC; CDR3 protein: CASRDIPNNEQFF
clone size: many; D gene: TRBD2; J gene: TRBJ2-2; V gene: TRBV7-3; CDR3 length: 15; CDR3 DNA: TGTGCCAGCAGCTTATTTGGACTAGAAACGGGGGAGCTGTTTTTT; CDR3 protein: CASSLFGLETGELFF
clone size: many; D gene: TRBD1; J gene: TRBJ1-5; V gene: TRBV6-1; CDR3 length: 13; CDR3 DNA: TGTGCCAGCAGTGGACAGGGCGGTCAGCCCCAGCATTTT; CDR3 protein: CASSGQGGQPQHF
clone size: few; D gene: .; J gene: TRBJ2-7; V gene: TRBV12-3/TRBV12-4; CDR3 length: 15; CDR3 DNA: TGTGCCAGCAGTTCGCAAGATGGGGTCTCCTACGAGCAGTACTTC; CDR3 protein: CASSSQDGVSYEQYF
clone size: .; D gene: .; J gene: TRBJ2-3; V gene: TRBV11-1; CDR3 length: 12; CDR3 DNA: TGTGCCAGCAGAGAGGACTCTTACACGCAGTATTTT; CDR3 protein: CASREDSYTQYF
clone size: .; D gene: TRBD1; J gene: TRBJ2-5; V gene: TRBV25-1; CDR3 length: 18; CDR3 DNA: TGTGCCAGCAGTGAAGCGACTCCGGGACAGGGGGGTGGAGAGACCCAGTACTTC; CDR3 protein: CASSEATPGQGGGETQYF
clone size: few; D gene: .; J gene: TRBJ2-5; V gene: TRBV7-2; CDR3 length: 16; CDR3 DNA: TGTGCCAGCAGCTTAGATTGGCCCGTTTCACAAGAGACCCAGTACTTC; CDR3 protein: CASSLDWPVSQETQYF
clone size: many; D gene: .; J gene: TRBJ2-2; V gene: TRBV19; CDR3 length: 15; CDR3 DNA: TGTGCCAGTAGTAAACAAACGGACCACACCGGGGAGCTGTTTTTT; CDR3 protein: CASSKQTDHTGELFF
clone size: .; D gene: TRBD2; J gene: TRBJ2-3; V gene: TRBV7-3; CDR3 length: 18; CDR3 DNA: TGTGCCAGCAGCTTAATTGGGTCTAGCGGGGGATGTACAGATACGCAGTATTTT; CDR3 protein: CASSLIGSSGGCTDTQYF
clone size: many; D gene: .; J gene: TRBJ2-5; V gene: TRBV14; CDR3 length: 15; CDR3 DNA: TGTGCCAGCAGCCAAGAATATACTCTACAAGAGACCCAGTACTTC; CDR3 protein: CASSQEYTLQETQYF
clone size: few; D gene: .; J gene: TRBJ1-2; V gene: TRBV7-2; CDR3 length: 13; CDR3 DNA: TGTGCCAGCAGGAAGGACCTGGACTATGGCTACACCTTC; CDR3 protein: CASRKDLDYGYTF
clone size: many; D gene: .; J gene: TRBJ2-1; V gene: TRBV6-1; CDR3 length: 16; CDR3 DNA: TGTGCCAGCAGTGAAGATGCGGATAGCTCCTACAATGAGCAGTTCTTC; CDR3 protein: CASSEDADSSYNEQFF
clone size: .; D gene: TRBD1; J gene: TRBJ1-6; V gene: TRBV12-3/TRBV12-4; CDR3 length: 16; CDR3 DNA: TGTGCCAGCGGAGCTCAGGGGGCATCATATAATTCACCCCTCCACTTT; CDR3 protein: CASGAQGASYNSPLHF
clone size: few; D gene: .; J gene: TRBJ2-5; V gene: TRBV14; CDR3 length: 13; CDR3 DNA: TGTGCCAGCAGCGGCTCGGTCCAAGAGACCCAGTACTTC; CDR3 protein: CASSGSVQETQYF
clone size: many; D gene: TRBD1; J gene: TRBJ1-5; V gene: TRBV19; CDR3 length: 16; CDR3 DNA: TGTGCCAGTAGTCAAACGGGACAGGCGAGCAATCAGCCCCAGCATTTT; CDR3 protein: CASSQTGQASNQPQHF
clone size: many; D gene: TRBD2; J gene: TRBJ2-4; V gene: TRBV12-3/TRBV12-4; CDR3 length: 16; CDR3 DNA: TGTGCCAGCAGTCTCATGGCGGGGGAGTCCAAAAACATTCAGTACTTC; CDR3 protein: CASSLMAGESKNIQYF
clone size: many; D gene: TRBD1; J gene: TRBJ1-6; V gene: TRBV5-1; CDR3 length: 15; CDR3 DNA: TGCGCCAGCAGCTTGGAGGCAGGGGGGTTTTCACCCCTCCACTTT; CDR3 protein: CASSLEAGGFSPLHF
clone size: many; D gene: .; J gene: TRBJ1-1; V gene: TRBV18; CDR3 length: 13; CDR3 DNA: TGTGCCAGCTCAGATGAGAGGAGCACTGAAGCTTTCTTT; CDR3 protein: CASSDERSTEAFF
clone size: many; D gene: TRBD1; J gene: TRBJ2-4; V gene: TRBV9; CDR3 length: 13; CDR3 DNA: TGTGCCAGCAGCGCAGGTAACCGGGACAGCCGGTACTTC; CDR3 protein: CASSAGNRDSRYF
clone size: many; D gene: .; J gene: TRBJ1-2; V gene: TRBV6-4; CDR3 length: 13; CDR3 DNA: TGTGCCAGCAGTGTCGATGGGTCCCATGGCTACACCTTC; CDR3 protein: CASSVDGSHGYTF
clone size: many; D gene: .; J gene: TRBJ2-3; V gene: TRBV24-1; CDR3 length: 14; CDR3 DNA: TGTGCCACCAGTCGGGGGACGGCGGCAGATACGCAGTATTTT; CDR3 protein: CATSRGTAADTQYF
clone size: many; D gene: TRBD2; J gene: TRBJ2-7; V gene: TRBV20-1; CDR3 length: 15; CDR3 DNA: TGCAGTGCTAGAGCTACTACTAGCGGGGGATACGAGCAGTACTTC; CDR3 protein: CSARATTSGGYEQYF
clone size: few; D gene: TRBD2; J gene: TRBJ2-1; V gene: TRBV29-1; CDR3 length: 14; CDR3 DNA: TGCAGCGCCGGGACTACCCAACCGTACAATGAGCAGTTCTTC; CDR3 protein: CSAGTTQPYNEQFF
clone size: many; D gene: .; J gene: TRBJ1-1; V gene: TRBV5-1; CDR3 length: 14; CDR3 DNA: TGCGCCAGCAGCTGGACACCGGCCAACACTGAAGCTTTCTTT; CDR3 protein: CASSWTPANTEAFF
clone size: many; D gene: .; J gene: TRBJ2-1; V gene: TRBV6-1; CDR3 length: 16; CDR3 DNA: TGTGCCAGCAGTGCAGACTCGTCCGGCTCCTACAATGAGCAGTTCTTC; CDR3 protein: CASSADSSGSYNEQFF
clone size: .; D gene: .; J gene: TRBJ2-7; V gene: TRBV4-2; CDR3 length: 15; CDR3 DNA: TGTGCCAGCAGCCAAACGGTCGGTGGGACGTACGAGCAGTACTTC; CDR3 protein: CASSQTVGGTYEQYF
clone size: many; D gene: TRBD1; J gene: TRBJ2-5; V gene: TRBV6-1; CDR3 length: 16; CDR3 DNA: TGTGCCAGCAGTGAAGCAGGGTCAGGGGGCAAAGAGACCCAGTACTTC; CDR3 protein: CASSEAGSGGKETQYF
clone size: many; D gene: .; J gene: TRBJ2-7; V gene: TRBV20-1; CDR3 length: 13; CDR3 DNA: TGCAGTGCTCGGGACTTCCTTGGGAGGGAGCAGTACTTC; CDR3 protein: CSARDFLGREQYF
clone size: few; D gene: TRBD1; J gene: TRBJ2-2; V gene: TRBV4-1; CDR3 length: 19; CDR3 DNA: TGCGCCAGCAGCCGAGAATCGTGGACAGGGGTGGTTGGAACCGGGGAGCTGTTTTTT; CDR3 protein: CASSRESWTGVVGTGELFF
clone size: many; D gene: .; J gene: TRBJ2-2; V gene: TRBV6-2/TRBV6-3; CDR3 length: 13; CDR3 DNA: TGTGCCAGCGATACGGGTTACACCGGGGAGCTGTTTTTT; CDR3 protein: CASDTGYTGELFF
clone size: many; D gene: .; J gene: TRBJ1-4; V gene: TRBV12-3/TRBV12-4; CDR3 length: 18; CDR3 DNA: TGTGCCAGCAGGGGATACAGGGTAGGCGAGGGTTCTAATGAAAAACTGTTTTTT; CDR3 protein: CASRGYRVGEGSNEKLFF
clone size: many; D gene: .; J gene: TRBJ1-5; V gene: TRBV4-1; CDR3 length: 14; CDR3 DNA: TGCGCCAGCAGCCAAGGCGGCCTCAATCAGCCCCAGCATTTT; CDR3 protein: CASSQGGLNQPQHF